This T cell receptor beta chain was sequenced during a study of T cell changes during pregnancy in multiple sclerosis. Assay: immunoSEQ multiplex PCR; the TCRdb copy retains only in-frame clones and omits some. The sample yields around 21,000 clones, around 90% seen once. Germline lookup yields CDR1 MGHRA and CDR2 YSYEKL. There are 16 residues in the CDR3. V dropped 1 base and J dropped 0 bases, with 9 bases sitting between them. The J gene is TRBJ2-2, the V gene TRBV4-1; D uncertain. Specimen: CD8+ T cells from peripheral blood mononuclear cells, collected in the third trimester of pregnancy. This clonotype originated in a female donor in good health, enrolled as a control in a pregnancy study. CDR3: CASSQASISNTGELFF. As DNA, the CDR3 is TGCGCCAGCAGCCAAGCGTCTATTTCGAACACCGGGGAGCTGTTTTTT.